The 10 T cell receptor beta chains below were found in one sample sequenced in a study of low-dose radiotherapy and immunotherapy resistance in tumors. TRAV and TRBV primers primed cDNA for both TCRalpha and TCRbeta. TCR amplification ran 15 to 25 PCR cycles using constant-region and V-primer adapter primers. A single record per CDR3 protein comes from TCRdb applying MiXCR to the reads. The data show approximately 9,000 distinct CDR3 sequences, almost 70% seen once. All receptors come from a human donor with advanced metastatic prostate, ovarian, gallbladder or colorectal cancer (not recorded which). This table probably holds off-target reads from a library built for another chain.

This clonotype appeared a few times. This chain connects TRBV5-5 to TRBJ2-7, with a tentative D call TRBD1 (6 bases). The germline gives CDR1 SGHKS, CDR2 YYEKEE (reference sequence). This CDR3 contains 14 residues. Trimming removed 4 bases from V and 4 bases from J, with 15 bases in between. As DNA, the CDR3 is TGTGCCAGCAGCACGGACGGCCAGGGGTACGAGCAGTACTTC. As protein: CASSTDGQGYEQYF.

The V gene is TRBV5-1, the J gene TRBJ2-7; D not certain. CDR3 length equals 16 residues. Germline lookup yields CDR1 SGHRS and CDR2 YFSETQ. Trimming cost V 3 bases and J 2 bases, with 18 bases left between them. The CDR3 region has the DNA TGCGCCAGCAGCTCTGGGCTGAATCATCTTACCTACGAGCAGTACTTC. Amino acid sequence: CASSSGLNHLTYEQYF.

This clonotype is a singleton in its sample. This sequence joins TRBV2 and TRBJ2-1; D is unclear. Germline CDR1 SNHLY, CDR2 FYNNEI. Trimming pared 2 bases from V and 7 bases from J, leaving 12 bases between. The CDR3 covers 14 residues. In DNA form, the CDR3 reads TGTGCCAGCAGTGAAATCAGGAGTCGGAATGAGCAGTTCTTC. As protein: CASSEIRSRNEQFF.

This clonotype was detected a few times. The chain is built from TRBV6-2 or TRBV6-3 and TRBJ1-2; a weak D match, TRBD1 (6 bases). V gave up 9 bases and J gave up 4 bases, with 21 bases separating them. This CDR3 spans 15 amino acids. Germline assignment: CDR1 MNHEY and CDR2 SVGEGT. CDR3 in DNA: TGTGCCAGTTCTACCTCCGGGACAAACTCCTATGGCTACACCTTC. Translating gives CASSTSGTNSYGYTF.

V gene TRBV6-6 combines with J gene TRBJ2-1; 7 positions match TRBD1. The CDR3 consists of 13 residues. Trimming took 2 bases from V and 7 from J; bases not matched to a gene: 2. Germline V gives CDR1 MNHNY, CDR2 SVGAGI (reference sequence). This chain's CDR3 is CASSYNRGNEQFF. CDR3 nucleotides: TGTGCCAGCAGTTACAACAGGGGAAATGAGCAGTTCTTC.

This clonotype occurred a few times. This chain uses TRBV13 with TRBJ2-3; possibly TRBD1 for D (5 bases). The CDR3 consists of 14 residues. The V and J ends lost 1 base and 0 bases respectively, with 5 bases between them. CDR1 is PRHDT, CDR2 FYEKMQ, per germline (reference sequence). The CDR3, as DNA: TGTGCCAGCAGCTTAGCAGGGAGCACAGATACGCAGTATTTT. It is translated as CASSLAGSTDTQYF.

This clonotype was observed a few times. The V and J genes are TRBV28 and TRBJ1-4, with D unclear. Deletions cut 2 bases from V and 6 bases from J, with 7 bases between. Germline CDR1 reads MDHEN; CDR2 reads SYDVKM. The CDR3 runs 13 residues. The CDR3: CASSLSRDEKLFF. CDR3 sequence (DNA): TGTGCCAGCAGTTTAAGTAGAGATGAAAAACTGTTTTTT.

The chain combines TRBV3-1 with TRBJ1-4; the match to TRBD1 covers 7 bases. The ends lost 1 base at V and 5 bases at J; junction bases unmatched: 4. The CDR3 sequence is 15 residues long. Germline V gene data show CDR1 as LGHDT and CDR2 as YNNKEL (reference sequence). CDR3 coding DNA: TGTGCCAGCAGCCAAGCCATGGACAGGAATGAAAAACTGTTTTTT. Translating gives CASSQAMDRNEKLFF.

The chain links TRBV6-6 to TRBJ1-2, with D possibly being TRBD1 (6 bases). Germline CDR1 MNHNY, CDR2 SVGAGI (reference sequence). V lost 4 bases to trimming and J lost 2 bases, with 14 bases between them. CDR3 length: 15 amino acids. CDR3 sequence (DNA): TGTGCCAGCAGTTCCCCGACAGGACACAACTATGGCTACACCTTC. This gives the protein CASSSPTGHNYGYTF.

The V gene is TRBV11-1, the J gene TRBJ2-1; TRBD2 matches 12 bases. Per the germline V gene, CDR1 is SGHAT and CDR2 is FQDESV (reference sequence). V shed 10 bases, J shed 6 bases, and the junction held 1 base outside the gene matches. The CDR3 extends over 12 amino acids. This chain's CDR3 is CAILAGGNEQFF. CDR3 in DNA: TGTGCCATACTAGCGGGGGGCAATGAGCAGTTCTTC.